These 28 T cell receptor beta chains share one sample of origin, sequenced in a study of breast tumors, draining lymph nodes, adjacent tissues. TCRdb re-called the multiplex PCR reads through MiXCR, storing one row per CDR3 protein. The table includes approximately 120,000 distinct CDR3 sequences, around 21% detected once. Breast cancer patients provided tissue from their axillary draining lymph nodes. The sequencing input was axillary lymph node tissue. The receptors shown here come from a female donor with breast cancer. Some clones in this sample may be carry-over from other donors' samples.

This clonotype came up many times. The J gene is TRBJ2-5, the V gene TRBV14; 10 bases line up with TRBD2. The CDR3 spans 20 residues. V lost 4 bases, J lost 1 base, and 18 bases stayed unmatched. The germline gives CDR1 SGHDN, CDR2 FVKESK. The CDR3: CASSPLLAGRSRVVQETQYF. The CDR3 bases are TGTGCCAGCAGCCCACTACTAGCGGGGAGATCAAGGGTTGTCCAAGAGACCCAGTACTTC.

This clonotype was counted at least ten times. The V and J genes are TRBV4-1 and TRBJ2-7; 7 bases line up with TRBD2. V lost 4 bases and J lost 7; bases outside the gene matches: 19. Germline values: CDR1 MGHRA, CDR2 YSYEKL. The CDR3 length is 17 residues. The DNA for the CDR3 is TGCGCCAGCAGCCGACACCCCCAGGGAGGGACGCTGGTGGAGCAGTACTTC. Translating gives CASSRHPQGGTLVEQYF.

This clonotype has ten or more counts. V is TRBV28 and J is TRBJ2-7; 13 bases align to TRBD2. CDR1 and CDR2 (germline): MDHEN, SYDVKM. The CDR3 runs to 15 residues. The V and J ends lost 4 bases and 5 bases, in that order; junction bases with no gene match: 5. The CDR3 DNA sequence: TGTGCCAGCAGTTCTGGACTAGCGGGAGTTGACGAGCAGTACTTC. The encoded protein is CASSSGLAGVDEQYF.

Turning to this clonotype: A read error may be the cause here, since a much bigger clone is one base away. Because it lacks the conserved phenylalanine or tryptophan at the end, this CDR3 is likely a read error. The J gene is TRBJ1-6, the V gene TRBV28; D is possibly TRBD1 (5 bases). Trimming removed 4 bases from V and 1 base from J, with 17 bases in between. CDR3 length: 18 amino acids. CDR1 is MDHEN, CDR2 SYDVKM, per germline. CDR3 DNA: TGTGCCAGCAGTTCCGGGGGTCGGGGGGGATCCTATAATTCACCCCTCCACTGT. It translates to CASSSGGRGGSYNSPLHC.

As concerns this clonotype: Sequence at one end of the junction differs from germline and may be a read error. This chain connects TRBV28 to TRBJ1-1; tentative D call: TRBD1 (6 bases). The CDR3 length is 14 residues. From germline, CDR1 is MDHEN and CDR2 SYDVKM. The CDR3 DNA is TGTGCCAGCAGGGGAGGGGGTCTGAACTCTGAAGCTTTCTTT. It yields the protein CASRGGGLNSEAFF.

This clonotype was detected many times. The gene calls are TRBV19 and TRBJ2-3; TRBD1 matches 8 bases. CDR3 size: 13 residues. CDR1 and CDR2 from the germline V gene are LNHDA and SQIVND (reference sequence). The trim removed 8 bases at V and 5 bases at J, leaving 6 bases unmatched. CDR3 loop: CASGSGTGDTQYF. CDR3 sequence (DNA): TGTGCCAGTGGATCCGGGACAGGAGATACGCAGTATTTT.

This clonotype was observed at least ten times. The chain recombines TRBV9 with TRBJ2-1, with TRBD2 matching 13 bases. The CDR3 is 17 residues long. V lost 4 bases, J lost 4 bases, and 8 bases stayed unmatched. Germline V gene sequence: CDR1 SGDLS, CDR2 YYNGEE. The CDR3 coding sequence is TGTGCCAGCAGCTACTCACTAGCGGGAGGGGTGTACAATGAGCAGTTCTTC. Amino acid sequence: CASSYSLAGGVYNEQFF.

This clonotype was found many times. The gene calls are TRBV2 and TRBJ2-1; D gene uncertain. V lost 7 bases and J 4 bases, leaving 5 bases between the germline ends. Looked up from germline, CDR1 is SNHLY and CDR2 is FYNNEI. The CDR3 has 11 amino acids. The CDR3 DNA reads as TGTGCCAGCACGCGGTACAATGAGCAGTTCTTC. This encodes CASTRYNEQFF.

This clonotype appeared many times. V usage is TRBV5-1 and J usage is TRBJ2-3, with D uncertain. CDR1 is SGHRS, CDR2 YFSETQ, per germline. V lost 3 bases, J lost 1 base, and 21 bases lay in between. The CDR3 runs to 18 residues. CDR3 residues: CASSSASSTALRTDTQYF. The CDR3 nucleotides read TGCGCCAGCAGCTCTGCGTCCTCGACCGCGTTACGCACAGATACGCAGTATTTT.

The CDR3 protein is CASSLVAGQRGEQFF. CDR3 nucleotide sequence: TGTGCCAGCAGCTTGGTAGCGGGGCAGCGGGGGGAGCAGTTCTTC. This chain links TRBV5-4 with TRBJ2-1, with 8 bases fitting TRBD2. After removal of 0 bases from V and 10 bases from J, the junction contained 9 bases not matched to a gene. The CDR3 totals 15 residues. Germline CDR1 and CDR2: SGHNT and YYREEE (reference sequence).

Ten or more counts support this clonotype. The V and J genes are TRBV19 and TRBJ2-7; 13 bases fit TRBD2. The V gene's germline CDR1 is LNHDA and CDR2 SQIVND (reference sequence). This CDR3 has 14 residues. J was trimmed by 5 bases and V by 5 bases; bases with no gene match: 3. The CDR3 reads CASSWTSGSDEQYF. CDR3 coding DNA: TGTGCCAGTAGTTGGACTAGCGGGAGTGACGAGCAGTACTTC.

This clonotype was recorded many times. J is TRBJ1-2 and V is TRBV19; D is uncertain. Germline-derived CDR1 and CDR2 are LNHDA and SQIVND (reference sequence). The CDR3 runs to 14 residues. Trimming stripped 1 base from V and 4 bases from J, with 10 bases between. CDR3 loop: CASSIVGQVYGYTF. The DNA of the CDR3 is TGTGCCAGTAGTATAGTGGGCCAGGTCTATGGCTACACCTTC.

Ten or more counts support this clonotype. V and J are TRBV7-2 and TRBJ2-1, with TRBD2 matching over 13 bases. Trimming cost V 1 base and J 5 bases; bases outside gene matches: 11. Germline assignment: CDR1 SGHTA and CDR2 FQGNSA. CDR3 length equals 19 residues. CDR3 nucleotide sequence: TGTGCCAGCAGCTTAGGATCCAGGTTACTAGCGGGAGGGGACAATGAGCAGTTCTTC. Encoded protein: CASSLGSRLLAGGDNEQFF. Using reference TRBV7-2 and TRBJ2-1 for the parts outside the CDR3, the full variable domain is GAGVSQSPSNKVTEKGKDVELRCDPISGHTALYWYRQSLGQGLEFLIYFQGNSAPDKSGLPSDRFSAERTGGSVSTLTIQRTQQEDSAVYLCASSLGSRLLAGGDNEQFFGPGTRLTVL.

At least ten counts were recorded for this clonotype. The chain couples TRBV6-5 to TRBJ2-1, with TRBD1 matching over 9 bases. The CDR3 covers 13 residues. V shed 8 bases, J shed 4 bases, and the junction held 3 bases outside the gene matches. The germline gives CDR1 MNHEY, CDR2 SVGAGI. The CDR3 DNA reads TGTGCCAGCCAGGGGACAGGGTACAATGAGCAGTTCTTC. Translation: CASQGTGYNEQFF.

This clonotype has ten or more counts. The chain combines TRBV2 with TRBJ2-7; possibly TRBD2 for D (6 bases). The germline V and J ends were trimmed by 4 bases and 6 bases, with 16 bases remaining between them. The length of the CDR3 is 14 residues. Germline-derived CDR1 and CDR2 are SNHLY and FYNNEI. The CDR3, as DNA: TGTGCCAGCAGTGGGGCCAGCGGGCTCGGCGAGCAGTACTTC. Its translation: CASSGASGLGEQYF. The full variable domain, completed using reference TRBV2 and TRBJ2-7, is EPEVTQTPSHQVTQMGQEVILRCVPISNHLYFYWYRQILGQKVEFLVSFYNNEISEKSEIFDDQFSVERPDGSNFTLKIRSTKLEDSAMYFCASSGASGLGEQYFGPGTRLTVT.

This clonotype was recorded many times. The chain links TRBV20-1 to TRBJ2-1; the D is unclear. The CDR3 spans 14 residues. Deletions cut 1 base from V and 0 bases from J, with 7 bases between. Germline assignment: CDR1 DFQATT and CDR2 SNEGSKA (reference sequence). CDR3 residues: CSARVLSSYNEQFF. CDR3 nucleotides: TGCAGTGCTAGAGTACTTAGCTCCTACAATGAGCAGTTCTTC.

This clonotype was observed many times. This chain uses TRBV11-2 with TRBJ2-1, with 10 nucleotides matching TRBD2. J was trimmed by 8 bases and V by 1 base; bases with no gene match: 5. Per the germline V gene, CDR1 is SGHAT and CDR2 is FQNNGV. CDR3 length: 15 residues. DNA of the CDR3: TGTGCCAGCAGCTTAGTCCTAGCGGGAGTTTATGAGCAGTTCTTC. It yields the protein CASSLVLAGVYEQFF.

This clonotype was observed at least ten times. The chain recombines TRBV25-1 with TRBJ2-3, with D tentatively TRBD1 (6 bases). Per germline, CDR1 MGHDK and CDR2 SYGVNS. The CDR3 sequence is 14 residues long. V lost 5 bases and J 0 bases, leaving 9 bases between the germline ends. The CDR3 bases are TGTGCCAGCAGTAGACAGGATAGCACAGATACGCAGTATTTT. Translation: CASSRQDSTDTQYF. The full variable domain, with the rest looked up from reference TRBV25-1 and TRBJ2-3, is EADIYQTPRYLVIGTGKKITLECSQTMGHDKMYWYQQDPGMELHLIHYSYGVNSTEKGDLSSESTVSRIRTEHFPLTLESARPSHTSQYLCASSRQDSTDTQYFGPGTRLTVL.

For this clonotype: It may be a read error: a sequence one base away is much more abundant. V and J are TRBV6-1 and TRBJ2-1, with unresolved D. This CDR3 contains 15 residues. CDR1 MNHNS and CDR2 SASEGT come from the germline V gene. CDR3 nucleotide sequence: TGTGCCAGCAGTGAAACCCCTGGTGCCTACAGTGAGCAGTTCTTC. The encoded protein is CASSETPGAYSEQFF.

Ten or more counts support this clonotype. The chain has TRBV24-1 and TRBJ2-3; D may be TRBD1 or TRBD2 (5 bases each). The CDR3 sequence is 14 residues long. Germline V CDR1 and CDR2: KGHDR, SFDVKD. Trimming pared 7 bases from V and 0 bases from J, leaving 10 bases between. The CDR3 spells CATSSRDSTDTQYF. CDR3 DNA: TGTGCCACCAGCTCCCGGGACAGCACAGATACGCAGTATTTT.

This clonotype was seen repeatedly, ten times or more. This rearrangement joins TRBV7-9 to TRBJ2-3; TRBD2 matches at 12 bases. Germline trimming cut 5 bases from V and 4 bases from J; bases unmatched to any gene: 7. Germline V CDR1 and CDR2: SEHNR, FQNEAQ (reference sequence). This CDR3 has 16 amino acids. CDR3 sequence (DNA): TGTGCCAGCAGCCCTCGACTAGCGGGAGTCTCAGATACGCAGTATTTT. Protein: CASSPRLAGVSDTQYF.

Many counts were recorded for this clonotype. This chain links TRBV19 with TRBJ2-3; D is unclear. The germline V gene encodes CDR1 LNHDA and CDR2 SQIVND (reference sequence). CDR3 length: 14 residues. V was clipped by 5 bases and J by 2 bases, with 11 bases between them. For the CDR3, the DNA is TGTGCCAGTAGTTCGCACCGTATCACAGATACGCAGTATTTT. Its translation is CASSSHRITDTQYF.

This clonotype was picked up many times. V gene TRBV28 combines with J gene TRBJ2-7, with D possibly being TRBD1 (5 bases). The CDR3 runs to 13 residues. Trimming took 8 bases from V and 5 from J, leaving 16 bases between them. CDR1 is MDHEN and CDR2 is SYDVKM in the germline V gene. CDR3 sequence reads: CASSLGARDEQYF. The CDR3 DNA is TGTGCCAGCTCCTTAGGGGCCAGAGACGAGCAGTACTTC.

Concerning this clonotype: Being one base from a much bigger clone, this may be a read error. For the CDR3, the DNA is TGTGCCAGCGGTGCCATAGCGGGAGTCTACAATGAGCAGTTCTTC. Translated: CASGAIAGVYNEQFF. The genes are TRBV6-5 and TRBJ2-1, with TRBD2 matching over 9 bases. The CDR3 runs 15 residues. The junction had 8 bases not matched to a gene; V was cut back by 8 bases and J by 3 bases. The V gene's germline CDR1 is MNHEY and CDR2 SVGAGI.

This clonotype appeared many times. The chain links TRBV11-1 to TRBJ2-1; tentatively, D is TRBD2 (5 bases). CDR1 SGHAT and CDR2 FQDESV come from the germline V gene (reference sequence). This CDR3 spans 13 amino acids. V shed 3 bases and J shed 6 bases, with 9 bases lying between them. This chain's CDR3 is CASSFSRGNEQFF. CDR3 in DNA: TGTGCCAGCAGCTTTTCCCGGGGCAATGAGCAGTTCTTC.

This clonotype was recorded at least ten times. The chain employs TRBV15 and TRBJ2-5; TRBD2 agrees at 7 bases. The germline V gene has CDR1 LNHNV and CDR2 YYDKDF (reference sequence). With V trimmed by 1 base and J by 5 bases, 10 bases remained unmatched. The CDR3 contains 16 residues. The CDR3 reads CATSRGPAGEGETQYF. CDR3 nucleotide sequence: TGTGCCACCAGCAGAGGCCCCGCGGGAGAGGGGGAGACCCAGTACTTC. Full variable domain (outside the CDR3, taken from reference TRBV15 and TRBJ2-5): DAMVIQNPRYQVTQFGKPVTLSCSQTLNHNVMYWYQQKSSQAPKLLFHYYDKDFNNEADTPDNFQSRRPNTSFCFLDIRSPGLGDTAMYLCATSRGPAGEGETQYFGPGTRLLVL.

This clonotype was recorded many times. V is TRBV20-1 and J is TRBJ2-3, with D maybe TRBD2 (6 bases). Germline loops: CDR1 DFQATT, CDR2 SNEGSKA (reference sequence). CDR3 length equals 14 residues. V lost 6 bases and J lost 4, with 17 bases in between. CDR3 nucleotides: TGCAGTGCCACGGGAGTGGGAGGCGCAGATACGCAGTATTTT. It translates to CSATGVGGADTQYF.

The table lists this clonotype with many counts. CDR3: CAISDPSGVVSGNTIYF. The CDR3 DNA sequence: TGTGCCATCAGTGACCCGTCGGGGGTGGTGTCTGGAAACACCATATATTTT. The chain links TRBV10-3 to TRBJ1-3; a possible D gene is TRBD1 (5 bases). The CDR3 sequence is 17 residues long. Germline V lookup: CDR1 ENHRY, CDR2 SYGVKD. V gave up 3 bases and J gave up 1 base, with 16 bases separating them.